A selection of T cell receptor beta chains follows, all from one sample in a study of T cells in Graves' hyperthyroidism and ophthalmopathy. TCRdb analysed the multiplex PCR reads with MiXCR anew, one entry per CDR3 protein. Here the sample spans about 540,000 distinct CDR3 sequences, roughly 46% being singletons. Sequencing used peripheral blood or thyroid tissue (not recorded which). These receptor sequences come from a woman between 18 and 29 years old with Graves' hyperthyroidism. The conserved cysteine and the conserved F or W are not part of the CDR3 here. A D gene is named only where the DNA matches it firmly.

CDR3: ASSSSGPLNTGAF
D: -
J: TRBJ1-1
V: TRBV6-9
length: 13

CDR3: ASSRGGRGSYEQY
D: TRBD2
J: TRBJ2-7
V: TRBV11-2
length: 13

CDR3: ASSGWPGVTEAF
D: -
J: TRBJ1-1
V: TRBV19
length: 12

CDR3: ASSYSKAGSFGETQY
D: -
J: TRBJ2-5
V: TRBV6-5
length: 15

CDR3: ASSDRLGGWPYEQY
D: -
J: TRBJ2-7
V: TRBV2
length: 14

CDR3: ASSRGQDQETQY
D: TRBD1
J: TRBJ2-5
V: TRBV7-6
length: 12

CDR3: ATSDGTGVEQY
D: TRBD1
J: TRBJ2-7
V: TRBV24-1
length: 11

CDR3: ASSSTGTTISYEQY
D: -
J: TRBJ2-7
V: TRBV11-2
length: 14

CDR3: AIEQANTEAF
D: -
J: TRBJ1-1
V: TRBV10-3
length: 10

CDR3: SAGGLGANVLT
D: -
J: TRBJ2-6
V: TRBV20-1
length: 11

CDR3: ASSKGSSGTYEQY
D: TRBD2
J: TRBJ2-7
V: TRBV7-8
length: 13

CDR3: ASSEYGKQGEEKLF
D: -
J: TRBJ1-4
V: TRBV25-1
length: 14

CDR3: ASSGMGGEKLF
D: -
J: TRBJ1-4
V: TRBV25-1
length: 11

CDR3: ASSRTGDSYT
D: TRBD1
J: TRBJ1-2
V: TRBV9
length: 10

CDR3: ASSYRGPSSGNTIY
D: -
J: TRBJ1-3
V: TRBV25-1
length: 14

CDR3: ASSLAVGGSQETQY
D: TRBD2
J: TRBJ2-5
V: TRBV7-2
length: 14

CDR3: ASSQVQGAMNTEAF
D: TRBD1
J: TRBJ1-1
V: TRBV7-2
length: 14

CDR3: AISDSDGYT
D: -
J: TRBJ1-2
V: TRBV10-3
length: 9

CDR3: ASSSGDADTEAF
D: -
J: TRBJ1-1
V: TRBV7-9
length: 12

CDR3: ASSPLSGRLEQY
D: TRBD2
J: TRBJ2-7
V: TRBV6-1
length: 12

CDR3: ASSDSGYGYT
D: -
J: TRBJ1-2
V: TRBV2
length: 10

CDR3: ASTLGVTEAF
D: -
J: TRBJ1-1
V: TRBV7-9
length: 10

CDR3: ASSAGGGLSYEQY
D: TRBD2
J: TRBJ2-7
V: TRBV9
length: 13

CDR3: SVESTLNGYT
D: -
J: TRBJ1-2
V: TRBV29-1
length: 10

CDR3: ASSQARLYEQY
D: -
J: TRBJ2-7
V: TRBV11-2
length: 11

CDR3: ASSLVGTAMNTEAF
D: TRBD1
J: TRBJ1-1
V: TRBV7-8
length: 14

CDR3: ASSPLGAMDEQY
D: -
J: TRBJ2-7
V: TRBV7-3
length: 12

CDR3: AISESGSGIYEQY
D: TRBD2
J: TRBJ2-7
V: TRBV10-3
length: 13

CDR3: ASVAGGQETQY
D: TRBD2
J: TRBJ2-5
V: TRBV7-9
length: 11

CDR3: SVEDGTGAYEQY
D: TRBD1
J: TRBJ2-7
V: TRBV29-1
length: 12

CDR3: SVADATGVAEQY
D: -
J: TRBJ2-7
V: TRBV29-1
length: 12

CDR3: ASSLSRADEAF
D: -
J: TRBJ1-1
V: TRBV7-6
length: 11

CDR3: ASSQSGYQPQH
D: -
J: TRBJ1-5
V: TRBV6-1
length: 11

CDR3: ASSTPRQEDGYT
D: -
J: TRBJ1-2
V: TRBV2
length: 12

CDR3: ASSKRTGSDQPQH
D: TRBD1
J: TRBJ1-5
V: TRBV2
length: 13

CDR3: ASRPSSSGELF
D: -
J: TRBJ2-2
V: TRBV2
length: 11

CDR3: ASSPRNDRNNEKLF
D: -
J: TRBJ1-4
V: TRBV7-8
length: 14

CDR3: ARRRSEQY
D: -
J: TRBJ2-7
V: TRBV6-2/TRBV6-3
length: 8

CDR3: ASSSGRLRETQY
D: -
J: TRBJ2-5
V: TRBV5-1
length: 12

CDR3: ASTPSSEAF
D: -
J: TRBJ1-1
V: TRBV7-2
length: 9

CDR3: ASRYDRGSYT
D: -
J: TRBJ1-2
V: TRBV2
length: 10

CDR3: ASSEPQGIPKDGYT
D: -
J: TRBJ1-2
V: TRBV10-1
length: 14

CDR3: ASSSGTFSGANVLT
D: -
J: TRBJ2-6
V: TRBV2
length: 14